Below, one TCR beta chain is given with its context. Ten or more counts support this clonotype. Its antigen remains undetermined. The record has no base qualities; no much larger clone is one base away. This record belongs to a study of regulatory T cells in long-lasting Graves disease (TCRdb year 2021). Some background on the complete study: Persistent Graves' disease was defined as persistently positive TSH receptor autoantibodies together with antithyroid drug treatment for over 5 years. The study was registered as a clinical trial and conducted in China. Persistent Graves' disease patients were compared with newly diagnosed Graves' disease patients by peripheral blood TCR sequencing and RNA sequencing. TCR sequencing covered around 13 persistent and roughly 20 newly diagnosed Graves' disease patients, about 35 samples in total. On average, persistent Graves' disease patients in the clinical cohort had been on antithyroid drugs for approximately ten years.

This specimen's time point label, interpreted: persistent/refractory GD, antithyroid drugs over 5 years with positive TRAb. For both TCR sequencing and RNA sequencing, RNA was extracted from PBMCs in TRIzol. The diagnosis of Graves' disease was made according to American Thyroid Association guidelines. Recruitment of patients was carried out at an endocrinology department in Xi'an, China. Each patient gave approximately 10 milliliters of peripheral blood, collected in an EDTA anticoagulant tube. PBMCs were isolated by Ficoll Paque Plus density gradient separation without further T cell sorting. An Agilent 2100 Bioanalyzer and agarose gel were used to check RNA quality, and a NanoDrop 2000 was used to measure RNA concentration. Taken from the germline V gene (reference sequence), the CDR1 and CDR2 loops are DFQATT and SNEGSKA. The CDR3 starts with the cysteine, ends with the phenylalanine, and has 12 residues. Only CDR3 DNA remains: 36 bases, in frame from the first base. The junction shows trimming of 5 bases on V and 7 bases on J, plus 14 bases between the germline ends.

The library was made by multiplex PCR. The listed sequencing device is Illumina HiSeq 4000. iRepertoire HTBI primers and Arm-PCR amplification of CDR3 regions were used to construct TCR beta libraries. Gel purification was performed on PCR products prior to sequencing. From the authors' description of their analysis: A total of roughly 58 TRBV and 14 TRBJ segments were identified across samples and were used for gene usage analysis of CDR3 amino acid clonotypes. Filtered high-quality paired reads were merged into contigs using COPE and FqMerger. Contigs were aligned with BLAST to IMGT TRBV, TRBD and TRBJ reference genes, and CDR3 was defined per IMGT. Clonotypes above 0.1% frequency were classified as highly expanded clones. Shannon entropy served as the measure of repertoire diversity, while the Gini coefficient captured V-J evenness. A clonotype was considered public if more than one individual shared it. Using fastp trimming at Q25 and MiXCR clonotype assembly, TCRdb reanalyzed the public sequencing data and kept in-frame beta chains. Rows matching on CDR3 protein sequence are summarized as one entry with the most common DNA and genes. It is TCRdb's table, rather than the study itself, that gives the V and J calls and clone size. The sample yields roughly 360,000 distinct CDR3 sequences; roughly 24% were counted once. The top ten hold about 29% of the sample.

The full study reports these points: Compared with newly diagnosed patients, persistent Graves' disease patients had lower TCR Shannon entropy and fewer highly expanded clones, which suggests clonal expansion. Only the TCR beta chain was sequenced and analyzed. Preferential use of TRBV28, TRBJ1-2 and TRBJ2-5 was observed in persistent disease, whereas TRBV20-1 and TRBJ2-1 were favored in newly diagnosed disease. Peripheral blood alone was examined, since thyroid tissue, which constituted the primary lesion, could not be accessed. The authors acknowledged the small sample size as a limitation that may reduce accuracy. More public clonotypes were shared among persistent patients (more than 2,500) than among newly diagnosed patients (approximately 1,000).

The receptor comes from a woman between 40 and 55 years old with Graves disease. Donor details come from another sample of the same person, matched by shared clones. Recombination joined TRBV20-1 with TRBJ2-5; TRBD2 is possibly the D segment (5 matching bases). The sample consisted of peripheral blood mononuclear cells (PBMCs), taken when the disease was refractory, from a patient treated with antithyroid drugs. The CDR3 region has the sequence CSAALEAGTQYF. In nucleotide form, the sequence is TGCAGTGCTGCCCTCGAGGCGGGGACCCAGTACTTC.